This T cell receptor beta chain was found in a study of cytomegalovirus exposure and HLA in healthy donors. Overall study context: Earlier findings included 90 million to 120 million unique TCR beta sequences obtained from 150 million to 200 million T cells.

Though nominally healthy at sampling, donors likely had unrecorded immune exposures. In the PCR, 60 Vbeta and 13 Jbeta primers were used. The assay was immunoSEQ multiplex PCR, and TCRdb's table has in-frame clones only and misses some. The table shows 160,000 or so clones, with more than 65% occurring only once. V lost 2 bases to trimming and J lost 5 bases, with 12 bases between them. The germline CDR1 and CDR2 sequences are MDHEN and SYDVKM. The CDR3 sequence is 14 residues long. On this clone: Its antigen is currently unknown.

Broader study findings: TCR beta V- and J-gene trimming, according to a later analysis, was linked to a missense DCLRE1C variant.

The chain combines TRBV28 with TRBJ2-5, with D perhaps matching TRBD2 (6 bases). This receptor was obtained from a woman aged 45-65 years in good health and CMV-seronegative. The sample taken for sequencing was PBMCs. CDR3 residues: CASSLVRGGETQYF. CDR3 coding DNA: TGTGCCAGCAGTTTAGTGCGGGGCGGGGAGACCCAGTACTTC.